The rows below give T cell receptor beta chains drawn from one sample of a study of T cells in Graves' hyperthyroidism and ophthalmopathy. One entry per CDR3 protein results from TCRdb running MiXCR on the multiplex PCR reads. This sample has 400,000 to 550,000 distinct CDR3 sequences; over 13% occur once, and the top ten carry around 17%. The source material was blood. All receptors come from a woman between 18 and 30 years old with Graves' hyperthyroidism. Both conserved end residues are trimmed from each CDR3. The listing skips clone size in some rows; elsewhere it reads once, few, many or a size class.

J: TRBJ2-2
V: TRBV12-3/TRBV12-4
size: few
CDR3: ASSIVGWGPGELV

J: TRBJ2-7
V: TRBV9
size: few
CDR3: ASSPTAGGPGTPAYEQY

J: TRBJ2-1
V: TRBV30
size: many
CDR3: AWSRRAWSYNEQF

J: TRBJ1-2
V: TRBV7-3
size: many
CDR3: ASSSGQGLGYT

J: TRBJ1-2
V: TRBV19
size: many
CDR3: ASSIIGTGDYGYT

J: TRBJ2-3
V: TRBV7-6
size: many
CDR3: ASSTTTGYLTDTQY

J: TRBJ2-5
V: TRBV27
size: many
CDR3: ASSRPGVETQY

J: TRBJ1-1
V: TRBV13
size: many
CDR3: ASIPRGMNTEAF

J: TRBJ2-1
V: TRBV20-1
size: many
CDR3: SARVASGSDEQF

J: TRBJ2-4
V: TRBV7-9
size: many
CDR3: ASSLSTDKTKNIQY

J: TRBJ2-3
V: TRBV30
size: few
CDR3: AWAGDRTGAVGAQY

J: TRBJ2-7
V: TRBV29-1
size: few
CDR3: SVEMGVYEQY

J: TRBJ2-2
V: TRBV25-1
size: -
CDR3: ASSGTSGVGTGELF

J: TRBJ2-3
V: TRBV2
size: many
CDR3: ASSEAPRDTDTQY

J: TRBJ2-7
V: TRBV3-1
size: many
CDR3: ASSPLGREQY

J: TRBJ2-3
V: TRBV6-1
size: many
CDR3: ASSRQASTDTQY

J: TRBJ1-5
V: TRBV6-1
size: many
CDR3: ASAPEGVSNQPQH

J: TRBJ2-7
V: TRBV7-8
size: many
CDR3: ASSLISYEQY

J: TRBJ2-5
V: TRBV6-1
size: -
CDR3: ASSEARGTGGRETQY

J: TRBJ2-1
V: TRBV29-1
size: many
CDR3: SVEGGVGLAGDNEQF

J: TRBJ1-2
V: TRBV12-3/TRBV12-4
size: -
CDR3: ASSRVGEDPNYGYT

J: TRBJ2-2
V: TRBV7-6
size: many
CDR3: ASSVINTGELF

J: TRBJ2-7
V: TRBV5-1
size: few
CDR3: ASSPGTPAYEQY

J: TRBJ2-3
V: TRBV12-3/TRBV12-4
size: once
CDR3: ASRPTGVGGTQY

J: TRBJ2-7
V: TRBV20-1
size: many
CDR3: SASPQAYEQY

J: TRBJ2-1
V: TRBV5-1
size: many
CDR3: ASSLELAVMHEQF

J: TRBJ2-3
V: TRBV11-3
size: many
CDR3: ASSLQGDTSTDTQY

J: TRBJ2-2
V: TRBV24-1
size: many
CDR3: ATSFGGELF

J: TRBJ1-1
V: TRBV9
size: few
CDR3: ASSADRYSDTEAF

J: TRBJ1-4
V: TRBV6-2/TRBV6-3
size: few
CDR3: ASSWAPTNEKLF

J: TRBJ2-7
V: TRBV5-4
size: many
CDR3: ASSPGLAVSYEQY